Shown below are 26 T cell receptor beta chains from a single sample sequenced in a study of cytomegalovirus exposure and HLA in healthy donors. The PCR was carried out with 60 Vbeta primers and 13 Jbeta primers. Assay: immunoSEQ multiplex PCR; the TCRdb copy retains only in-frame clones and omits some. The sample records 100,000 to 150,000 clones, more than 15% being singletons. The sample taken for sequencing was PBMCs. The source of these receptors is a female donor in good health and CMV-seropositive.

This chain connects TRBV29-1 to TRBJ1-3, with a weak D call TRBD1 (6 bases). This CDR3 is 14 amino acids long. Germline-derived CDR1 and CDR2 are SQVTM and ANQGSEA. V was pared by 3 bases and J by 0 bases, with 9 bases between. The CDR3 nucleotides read TGCAGCGTTGATGGGGGCCGCTCTGGAAACACCATATATTTT. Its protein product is CSVDGGRSGNTIYF.

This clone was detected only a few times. CDR3 coding DNA: TGTGCCAGCAGCCAGACTACAGGGCTTGGGGGAAACACCATATATTTT. Protein product: CASSQTTGLGGNTIYF. The chain combines TRBV5-4 with TRBJ1-3, with D perhaps matching TRBD1 (6 bases). CDR3 size: 16 residues. The germline V gene has CDR1 SGHNT and CDR2 YYREEE (reference sequence). Trimming took off 4 bases at V and 4 bases at J, with 18 bases between the two ends.

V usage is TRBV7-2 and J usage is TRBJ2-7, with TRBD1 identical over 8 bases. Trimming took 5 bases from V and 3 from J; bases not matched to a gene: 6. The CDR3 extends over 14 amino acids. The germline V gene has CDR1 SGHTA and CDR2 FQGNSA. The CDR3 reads CASSPQGASYEQYF. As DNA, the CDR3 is TGTGCCAGCAGCCCCCAGGGGGCTAGCTACGAGCAGTACTTC.

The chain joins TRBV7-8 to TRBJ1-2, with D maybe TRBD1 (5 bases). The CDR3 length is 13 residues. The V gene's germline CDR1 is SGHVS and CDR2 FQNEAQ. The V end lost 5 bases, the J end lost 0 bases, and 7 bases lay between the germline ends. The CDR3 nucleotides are TGTGCCAGCAGCACGACAGCTAACTATGGCTACACCTTC. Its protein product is CASSTTANYGYTF.

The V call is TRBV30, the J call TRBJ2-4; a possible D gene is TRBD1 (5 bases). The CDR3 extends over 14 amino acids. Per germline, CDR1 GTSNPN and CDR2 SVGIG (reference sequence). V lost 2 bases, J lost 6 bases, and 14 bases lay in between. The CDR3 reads CAWSQGPALNIQYF. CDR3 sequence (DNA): TGTGCCTGGAGTCAGGGTCCGGCGTTAAACATTCAGTACTTC.

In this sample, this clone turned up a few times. CDR3 bases: TGTGCCAGCAGCCCCCTAGCGGGAGGAGGGGTCTACACAGATACGCAGTATTTT. Residues: CASSPLAGGGVYTDTQYF. The chain has TRBV11-2 and TRBJ2-3; 11 bases align to TRBD2. This CDR3 is 18 amino acids long. Trimming took 5 bases from V and 2 from J; bases not matched to a gene: 12. In germline, CDR1 is SGHAT, CDR2 FQNNGV. Full variable domain (missing parts from reference TRBV11-2 and TRBJ2-3): EAGVAQSPRYKIIEKRQSVAFWCNPISGHATLYWYQQILGQGPKLLIQFQNNGVVDDSQLPKDRFSAERLKGVDSTLKIQPAKLEDSAVYLCASSPLAGGGVYTDTQYFGPGTRLTVL.

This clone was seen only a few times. CDR3 bases: TGTGCCAGTAGTACCGCCGGGACAGGGGGCTACACTGAAGCTTTCTTT. Translation gives CASSTAGTGGYTEAFF. This chain uses TRBV19 with TRBJ1-1, with 12 bases fitting TRBD1. CDR1 is LNHDA and CDR2 is SQIVND in the germline V gene (reference sequence). The CDR3 sequence is 16 residues long. The V segment lost 4 bases and the J segment 3 bases; nucleotides outside the gene matches: 6.

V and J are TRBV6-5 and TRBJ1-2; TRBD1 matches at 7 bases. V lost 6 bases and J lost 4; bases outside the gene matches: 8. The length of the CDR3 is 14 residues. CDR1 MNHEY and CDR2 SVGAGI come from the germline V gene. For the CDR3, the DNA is TGTGCCAGCAGACTGACAGGGCGCGCCTATGGCTACACCTTC. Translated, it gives CASRLTGRAYGYTF.

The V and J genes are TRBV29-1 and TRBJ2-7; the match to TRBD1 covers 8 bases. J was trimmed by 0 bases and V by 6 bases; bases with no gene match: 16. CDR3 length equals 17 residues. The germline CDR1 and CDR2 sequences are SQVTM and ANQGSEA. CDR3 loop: CSVGRRDRGKISYEQYF. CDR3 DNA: TGCAGCGTAGGCAGGAGAGACAGGGGTAAAATCTCCTACGAGCAGTACTTC.

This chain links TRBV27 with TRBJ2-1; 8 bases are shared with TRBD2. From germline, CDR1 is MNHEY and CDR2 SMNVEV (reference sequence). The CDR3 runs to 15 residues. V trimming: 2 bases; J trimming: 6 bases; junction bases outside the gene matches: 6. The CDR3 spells CASSLSGGDSNEQFF. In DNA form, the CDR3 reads TGTGCCAGCAGTTTAAGCGGGGGAGATTCCAATGAGCAGTTCTTC.

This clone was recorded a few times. CDR3 loop: CASSLGYGQGRYGYTF. The CDR3 DNA reads as TGTGCCAGCAGCTTGGGGTACGGACAGGGCCGCTATGGCTACACCTTC. The chain recombines TRBV5-6 with TRBJ1-2; TRBD1 matches at 8 bases. Germline lookup yields CDR1 SGHDT and CDR2 YYEEEE. The trim removed 0 bases at V and 4 bases at J, leaving 8 bases unmatched. The CDR3 runs to 16 residues.

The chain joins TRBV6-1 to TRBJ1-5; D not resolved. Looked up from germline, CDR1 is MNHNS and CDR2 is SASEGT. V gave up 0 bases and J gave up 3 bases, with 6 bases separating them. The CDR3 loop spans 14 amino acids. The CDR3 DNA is TGTGCCAGCAGTGAAGCGCACTCCAATCAGCCCCAGCATTTT. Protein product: CASSEAHSNQPQHF.

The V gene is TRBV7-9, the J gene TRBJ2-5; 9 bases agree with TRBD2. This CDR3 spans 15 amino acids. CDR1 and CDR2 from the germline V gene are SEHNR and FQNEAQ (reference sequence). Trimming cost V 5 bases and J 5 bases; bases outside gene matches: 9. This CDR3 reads CASSVIAGGDETQYF. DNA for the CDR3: TGTGCCAGCAGCGTAATTGCGGGGGGGGACGAGACCCAGTACTTC.

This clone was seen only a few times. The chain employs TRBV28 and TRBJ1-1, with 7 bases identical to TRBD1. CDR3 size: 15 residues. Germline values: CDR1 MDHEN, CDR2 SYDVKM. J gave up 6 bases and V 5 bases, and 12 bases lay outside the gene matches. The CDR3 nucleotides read TGTGCCAGCAGTGGACAGGTTTTTGTTATCGCTGAAGCTTTCTTT. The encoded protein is CASSGQVFVIAEAFF.

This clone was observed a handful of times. This CDR3 is CASSSHGQTYEQYF. In nucleotides, the CDR3 is TGTGCCAGCAGCTCCCACGGACAGACCTACGAGCAGTACTTC. The chain recombines TRBV7-8 with TRBJ2-7, with D possibly matching TRBD1 (6 bases). The V end was cut by 4 bases, the J end by 2 bases, with 12 bases between. The CDR3 is 14 residues long. CDR1 and CDR2 from the germline V gene are SGHVS and FQNEAQ.

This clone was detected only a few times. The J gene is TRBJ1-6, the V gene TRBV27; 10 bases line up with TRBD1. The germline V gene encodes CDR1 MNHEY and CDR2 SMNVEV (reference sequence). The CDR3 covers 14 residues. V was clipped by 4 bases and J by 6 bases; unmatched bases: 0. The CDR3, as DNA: TGTGCCAGCAGTTGGACAGGGGGTAATTCACCCCTCCACTTT. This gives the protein CASSWTGGNSPLHF.

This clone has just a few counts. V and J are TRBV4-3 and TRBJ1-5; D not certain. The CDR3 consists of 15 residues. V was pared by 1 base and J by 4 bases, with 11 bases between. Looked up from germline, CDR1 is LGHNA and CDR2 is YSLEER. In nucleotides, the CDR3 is TGCGCCAGCAGCCAAGTGTTAGCCGTAAATCAGCCCCAGCATTTT. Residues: CASSQVLAVNQPQHF.

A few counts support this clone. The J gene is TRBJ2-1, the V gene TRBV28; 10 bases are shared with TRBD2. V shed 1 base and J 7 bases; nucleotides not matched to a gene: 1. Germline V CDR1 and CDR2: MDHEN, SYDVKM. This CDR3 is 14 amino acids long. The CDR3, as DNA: TGTGCCAGCAGTTTATTAGCGGGAGGAAATGAGCAGTTCTTC. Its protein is CASSLLAGGNEQFF.

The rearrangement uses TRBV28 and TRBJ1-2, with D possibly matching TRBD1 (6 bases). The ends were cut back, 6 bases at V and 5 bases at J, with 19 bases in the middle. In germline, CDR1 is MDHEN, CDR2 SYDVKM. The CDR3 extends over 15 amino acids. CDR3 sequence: CASRLQGDGWYGYTF. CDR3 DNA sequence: TGTGCCAGCAGGTTACAGGGTGACGGATGGTATGGCTACACCTTC.

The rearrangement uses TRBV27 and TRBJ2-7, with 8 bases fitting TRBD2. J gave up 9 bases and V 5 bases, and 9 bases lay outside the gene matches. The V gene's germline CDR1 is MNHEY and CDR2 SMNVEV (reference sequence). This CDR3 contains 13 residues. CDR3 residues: CASSPRGGFGQYF. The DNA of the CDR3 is TGTGCCAGCAGTCCCCGCGGGGGGTTCGGGCAGTACTTC.

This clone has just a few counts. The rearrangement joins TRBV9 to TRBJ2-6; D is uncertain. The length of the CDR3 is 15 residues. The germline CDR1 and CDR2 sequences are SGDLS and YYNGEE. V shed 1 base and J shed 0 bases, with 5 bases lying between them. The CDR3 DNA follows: TGTGCCAGCAGCGTACCGAGCTCTGGGGCCAACGTCCTGACTTTC. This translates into CASSVPSSGANVLTF.

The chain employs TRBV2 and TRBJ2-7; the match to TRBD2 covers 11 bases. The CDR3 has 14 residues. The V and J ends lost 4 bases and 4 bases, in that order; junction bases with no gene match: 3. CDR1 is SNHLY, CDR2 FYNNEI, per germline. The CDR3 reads CASSVTSGSYEQYF. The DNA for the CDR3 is TGTGCCAGCAGTGTAACTAGCGGGAGTTACGAGCAGTACTTC.

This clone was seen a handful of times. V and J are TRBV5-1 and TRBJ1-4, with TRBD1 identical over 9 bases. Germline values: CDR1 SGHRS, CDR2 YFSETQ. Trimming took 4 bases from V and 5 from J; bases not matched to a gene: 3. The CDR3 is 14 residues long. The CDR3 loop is CASSPGTGNEKLFF. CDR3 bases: TGCGCCAGCAGCCCGGGGACAGGGAATGAAAAACTGTTTTTT. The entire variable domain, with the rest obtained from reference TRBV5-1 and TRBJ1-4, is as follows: KAGVTQTPRYLIKTRGQQVTLSCSPISGHRSVSWYQQTPGQGLQFLFEYFSETQRNKGNFPGRFSGRQFSNSRSEMNVSTLELGDSALYLCASSPGTGNEKLFFGSGTQLSVL.

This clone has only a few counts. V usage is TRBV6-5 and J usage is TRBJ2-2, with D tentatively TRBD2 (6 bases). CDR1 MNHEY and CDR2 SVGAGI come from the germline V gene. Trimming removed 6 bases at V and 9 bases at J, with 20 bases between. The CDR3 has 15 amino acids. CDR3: CASSPSAEGRRELFF. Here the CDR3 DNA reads TGTGCCAGCAGCCCCAGCGCAGAGGGGAGGCGGGAGCTGTTTTTT.

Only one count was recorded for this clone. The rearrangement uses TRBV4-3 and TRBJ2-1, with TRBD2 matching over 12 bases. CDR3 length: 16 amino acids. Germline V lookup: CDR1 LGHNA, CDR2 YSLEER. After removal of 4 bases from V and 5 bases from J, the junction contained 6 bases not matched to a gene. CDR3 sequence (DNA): TGCGCCAGCAGCCGCCTAGCGGGAGGGCTAGACAATGAGCAGTTCTTC. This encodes CASSRLAGGLDNEQFF.

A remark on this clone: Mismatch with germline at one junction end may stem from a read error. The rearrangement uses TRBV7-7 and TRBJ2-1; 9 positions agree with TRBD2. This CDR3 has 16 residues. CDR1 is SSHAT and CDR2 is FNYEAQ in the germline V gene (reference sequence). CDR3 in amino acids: CASSLVLGAGGHEQFF. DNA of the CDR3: TGTGCTAGCAGCTTAGTTTTAGGAGCGGGAGGACATGAGCAGTTCTTC.